This TCR beta chain appears in the sequencing data of a study of PD-L1 blockade in urothelial cancer. Sequencing was performed with immunoSEQ multiplex PCR; in TCRdb, only in-frame clones are kept and a portion is missing. Found here are 40,000 to 60,000 clones, approximately 81% of them singletons; the top ten hold about 10%. Time point reported: peripheral blood 6 weeks after treatment start. Trimming took 2 bases from V and 2 from J, leaving 10 bases between them. Germline CDR1 is KGHSH and CDR2 is LQKENI. The CDR3 consists of 15 residues. The specimen comprised PBMCs, sampled around atezolizumab (anti-PD-L1) treatment. The gene calls are TRBV18 and TRBJ1-3; D might be TRBD1 (6 bases). The TCR was taken from a man in his 70s with urothelial cancer. The CDR3 protein is CASSPSHRAGNTIYF. In DNA form, the CDR3 reads TGTGCCAGCTCACCATCTCACAGGGCTGGAAACACCATATATTTT.